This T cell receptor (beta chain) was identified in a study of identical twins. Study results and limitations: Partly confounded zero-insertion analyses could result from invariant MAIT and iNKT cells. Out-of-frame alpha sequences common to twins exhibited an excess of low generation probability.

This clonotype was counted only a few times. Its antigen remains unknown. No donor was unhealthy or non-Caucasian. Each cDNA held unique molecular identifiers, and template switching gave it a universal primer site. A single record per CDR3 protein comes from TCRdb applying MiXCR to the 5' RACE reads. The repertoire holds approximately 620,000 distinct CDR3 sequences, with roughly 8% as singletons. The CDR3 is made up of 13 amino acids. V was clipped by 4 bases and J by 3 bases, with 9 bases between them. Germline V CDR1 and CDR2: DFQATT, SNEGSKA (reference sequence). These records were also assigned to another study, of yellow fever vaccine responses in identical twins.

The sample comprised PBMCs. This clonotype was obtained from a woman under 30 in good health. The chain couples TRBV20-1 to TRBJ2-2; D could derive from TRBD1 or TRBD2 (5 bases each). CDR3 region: CSATGAYTGELFF. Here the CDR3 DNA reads TGCAGTGCTACCGGGGCCTACACCGGGGAGCTGTTTTTT.